The 21 T cell receptor beta chains listed next were all sequenced from one sample in a study of T-cell memory formation after mild COVID-19. One entry per CDR3 protein results from TCRdb running MiXCR on the 5' RACE reads. The sample has roughly 280,000 distinct CDR3 sequences; 15% to 20% are singletons. Sequencing used PBMCs or a T cell subset sorted from them (not recorded which). These receptors were collected from a young man who had mild COVID-19 (a few samples of this study predate the infection). Cell type and time point are not known.

This clonotype was detected a few times. CDR3 in DNA: TGTGCCAGCAGCTTAGGGGGGCCCACTGAAGCTTTCTTT. This translates into CASSLGGPTEAFF. The rearrangement links TRBV7-9 to TRBJ1-1; a possible D gene is TRBD1 (6 bases). Per the germline V gene, CDR1 is SEHNR and CDR2 is FQNEAQ (reference sequence). Trimming removed 1 base at V and 4 bases at J, with 7 bases between. The CDR3 runs to 13 residues.

This chain links TRBV5-4 with TRBJ2-7; D may be TRBD1 (6 bases). V was cut by 4 bases and J by 2 bases, with 10 bases left in between. The V gene's germline CDR1 is SGHNT and CDR2 YYREEE (reference sequence). The CDR3 runs to 13 residues. CDR3 in DNA: TGTGCCAGCAGCCTGGGACACCCCTACGAGCAGTACTTC. Translating it yields CASSLGHPYEQYF.

In its sample, this clonotype was seen a few times. The chain is built from TRBV9 and TRBJ2-5; 7 nucleotides agree with TRBD2. The CDR3 sequence is 13 residues long. Germline V gene lookup returns CDR1 SGDLS and CDR2 YYNGEE. The V gene end was trimmed by 2 bases and the J gene end by 4 bases; junction bases not matched to a gene: 2. The CDR3 DNA reads as TGTGCCAGCAGCGTTCGGGGGGTAGAGACCCAGTACTTC. Its translation is CASSVRGVETQYF.

CDR3 sequence: CASSQDRPSGGEETQYF. CDR3 sequence (DNA): TGTGCCAGCAGCCAAGATCGGCCTAGCGGGGGAGAAGAGACCCAGTACTTC. V and J are TRBV3-1 and TRBJ2-5; 10 bases line up with TRBD2. Germline assignment: CDR1 LGHDT and CDR2 YNNKEL (reference sequence). J gave up 3 bases and V 0 bases, and 7 bases lay outside the gene matches. The CDR3 extends over 17 amino acids.

V gene TRBV6-2 or TRBV6-3 combines with J gene TRBJ1-2; the D gene is possibly TRBD1 (6 bases). V was shortened by 2 bases and J by 5 bases, with 9 bases between the two germline ends. Germline CDR1 MNHEY, CDR2 SVGEGT. This CDR3 has 13 residues. In DNA, the CDR3 is TGTGCCAGCAGTTACCCGGACAGTTATGGCTACACCTTC. Its translation is CASSYPDSYGYTF.

There are a few counts of this clonotype. V gene TRBV28 combines with J gene TRBJ2-7, with no clear D. This CDR3 comprises 14 residues. Trimming cost V 2 bases and J 5 bases, with 13 bases left between them. Germline CDR1 and CDR2: MDHEN and SYDVKM. The CDR3 reads CASSLRQIRHEQYV. CDR3 coding DNA: TGTGCCAGCAGTTTAAGGCAGATTAGGCACGAGCAGTACGTC.

The gene calls are TRBV4-2 and TRBJ1-6; 8 bases are shared with TRBD1. J gave up 13 bases and V 1 base, and 18 bases lay outside the gene matches. The germline CDR1 and CDR2 sequences are LGHNA and YNFKEQ. CDR3 length: 18 residues. The CDR3 loop reads CASSQGTLQGAPTIPLHF. DNA for the CDR3: TGTGCCAGCAGCCAAGGCACTCTCCAGGGGGCCCCTACTATCCCCCTCCACTTT.

This chain uses TRBV6-5 with TRBJ2-3; possibly TRBD1 or TRBD2 for D (5 bases each). Germline V CDR1 and CDR2: MNHEY, SVGAGI. With 5 bases removed from V and 4 bases from J, the gap between germline ends came to 19 bases. The CDR3 runs to 16 residues. Here the CDR3 reads CASSHGVGEGPDTQYF. The CDR3 region has the DNA TGTGCCAGCAGTCACGGGGTGGGGGAAGGACCAGATACGCAGTATTTT.

A few counts support this clonotype. V is TRBV30 and J is TRBJ1-2; D is uncertain. Germline V lookup: CDR1 GTSNPN, CDR2 SVGIG (reference sequence). The CDR3 runs 13 residues. With 4 bases removed from V and 5 bases from J, the gap between germline ends came to 14 bases. CDR3 in amino acids: CAWKGYGPYGYTF. The CDR3 DNA reads as TGTGCCTGGAAGGGTTACGGGCCATATGGCTACACCTTC.

This clonotype has just a few counts. The genes are TRBV7-2 and TRBJ2-5; TRBD2 matches at 14 bases. V lost 1 base to trimming and J lost 5 bases; unmatched junction nucleotides: 3. This CDR3 contains 16 residues. Germline V gene data show CDR1 as SGHTA and CDR2 as FQGNSA. The CDR3 reads CASSLVGTSGGETQYF. The CDR3 coding sequence is TGTGCCAGCAGCTTAGTCGGGACTAGCGGGGGCGAGACCCAGTACTTC.

The chain links TRBV29-1 to TRBJ2-2; D is undetermined. V was trimmed by 3 bases and J by 0 bases, leaving 11 bases between them. Germline V gives CDR1 SQVTM, CDR2 ANQGSEA. There are 15 residues in the CDR3. CDR3: CSVDGTDPNTGELFF. CDR3 sequence (DNA): TGCAGCGTTGACGGTACCGACCCGAACACCGGGGAGCTGTTTTTT.

The chain employs TRBV5-1 and TRBJ1-2; D uncertain. Trimming stripped 0 bases from V and 7 bases from J, with 7 bases between. CDR1 is SGHRS, CDR2 YFSETQ, per germline. CDR3 length: 12 amino acids. CDR3 amino acids: CASSLDGFGYTF. The CDR3 DNA follows: TGCGCCAGCAGCTTGGACGGGTTTGGCTACACCTTC.

Only a few counts were recorded for this clonotype. The chain has TRBV7-2 and TRBJ1-6; a weak D match, TRBD1 (5 bases). The CDR3 is 16 amino acids. V lost 5 bases and J lost 6, with 17 bases in between. Germline CDR1 and CDR2: SGHTA and FQGNSA. CDR3 in DNA: TGTGCCAGCAGCCCGAGACAGCTCCGCGGTAATTCACCCCTCCACTTT. It yields the protein CASSPRQLRGNSPLHF.

This chain links TRBV6-2 or TRBV6-3 with TRBJ2-2; the D gene could be TRBD1 or TRBD2 (6 bases each). V gave up 7 bases and J gave up 7 bases, with 19 bases separating them. Germline CDR1 is MNHEY and CDR2 is SVGEGT. This CDR3 has 15 amino acids. The CDR3 region is CASTESGGQGGELFF. Written as DNA, the CDR3 is TGTGCCAGCACCGAGAGTGGGGGGCAAGGCGGGGAGCTGTTTTTT.

In DNA form, the CDR3 reads TGTGCCAGCAGCCTGTACCCGACTATGTACGAGCAGTACTTC. Amino acid sequence: CASSLYPTMYEQYF. This chain connects TRBV6-5 to TRBJ2-7, with D possibly being TRBD2 (5 bases). CDR3 length: 14 amino acids. Trimming removed 6 bases from V and 4 bases from J, with 16 bases in between. Germline assignment: CDR1 MNHEY and CDR2 SVGAGI.

A remark on this clonotype: One end of the junction is discordant with germline, which a read error may explain. The rearrangement joins TRBV7-8 to TRBJ2-5; 8 bases fit TRBD1. The CDR3 runs to 12 residues. CDR1 and CDR2 from the germline V gene are SGHVS and FQNEAQ. DNA for the CDR3: TGTGCCAGCAGCCCGAGGACAGGGTGGAGGGACTTC. Translation gives CASSPRTGWRDF.

This clonotype has ten or more counts. CDR3 sequence: CAISEWGYTDTQYF. The CDR3 bases are TGTGCCATCAGTGAATGGGGGTACACAGATACGCAGTATTTT. V is TRBV10-3 and J is TRBJ2-3; D possibly matches TRBD1 or TRBD2 (5 bases each). V dropped 3 bases and J dropped 2 bases, with 9 bases sitting between them. Germline V gives CDR1 ENHRY, CDR2 SYGVKD. CDR3 size: 14 residues.

This clonotype was counted between two and nine times. This chain uses TRBV5-1 with TRBJ1-1; D perhaps matches TRBD1 (5 bases). V was pared by 0 bases and J by 7 bases, with 13 bases between. The CDR3 totals 14 residues. CDR1 is SGHRS and CDR2 is YFSETQ in the germline V gene. CDR3 sequence reads: CASSLAPGVVEAFF. Written as DNA, the CDR3 is TGCGCCAGCAGCTTGGCCCCGGGGGTAGTTGAAGCTTTCTTT.

This clonotype was seen more than once but under ten times. The V gene is TRBV9, the J gene TRBJ2-5; D might be TRBD1 or TRBD2, each matching 5 bases. Germline V gene lookup returns CDR1 SGDLS and CDR2 YYNGEE. This CDR3 is 14 amino acids long. With 0 bases removed from V and 5 bases from J, the gap between germline ends came to 11 bases. The CDR3 nucleotides read TGTGCCAGCAGCGTAGTGTGGGGGAGCGAGACCCAGTACTTC. Its translation: CASSVVWGSETQYF.

The table lists this clonotype with a few counts. The CDR3 is CASSRPTSGRETQYF. CDR3 coding DNA: TGCGCCAGCAGCCGCCCTACTAGCGGGAGAGAGACCCAGTACTTC. The chain has TRBV4-1 and TRBJ2-5, with 11 bases lining up with TRBD2. The CDR3 sequence is 15 residues long. Germline trimming cut 4 bases from V and 4 bases from J; bases unmatched to any gene: 5. Germline V CDR1 and CDR2: MGHRA, YSYEKL.

The CDR3 here is CASSTQKNTEAFF. CDR3 nucleotides: TGTGCCAGCAGCACCCAGAAGAACACTGAAGCTTTCTTT. This chain uses TRBV7-3 with TRBJ1-1; no firm D call. The germline gives CDR1 SGHTA, CDR2 FQGTGA. CDR3 size: 13 residues. V shed 5 bases and J shed 1 base, with 8 bases lying between them.